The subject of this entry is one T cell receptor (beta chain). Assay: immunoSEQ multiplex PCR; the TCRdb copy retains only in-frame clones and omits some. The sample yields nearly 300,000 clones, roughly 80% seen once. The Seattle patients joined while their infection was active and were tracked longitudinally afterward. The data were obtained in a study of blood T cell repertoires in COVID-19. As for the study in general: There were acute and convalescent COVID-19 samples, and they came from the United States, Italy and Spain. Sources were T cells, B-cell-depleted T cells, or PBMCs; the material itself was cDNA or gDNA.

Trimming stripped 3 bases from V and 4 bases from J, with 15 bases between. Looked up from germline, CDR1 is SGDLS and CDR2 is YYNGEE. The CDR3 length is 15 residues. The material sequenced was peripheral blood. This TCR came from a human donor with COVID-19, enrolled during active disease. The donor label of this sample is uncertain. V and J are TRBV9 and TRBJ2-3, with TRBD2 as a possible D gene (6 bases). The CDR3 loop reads CASSASSTGADTQYF. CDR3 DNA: TGTGCCAGCAGCGCCTCTTCGACGGGAGCAGATACGCAGTATTTT.